The clone carrying this T cell receptor (beta chain) was picked up a small number of times. The sample belongs to a study of cytomegalovirus exposure and HLA in healthy donors. Vbeta (60) and Jbeta (13) primers were used in the PCR. Using immunoSEQ multiplex PCR, the repertoire was profiled, and TCRdb retains in-frame clones only, with some absent. This sample has a few hundred thousand clones, with over 65% found just once. The CDR3 runs 14 residues. Per the germline V gene, CDR1 is MNHEY and CDR2 is SVGAGI. Trimming left V 0 bases short and J 7 bases short, with 12 bases between. Sequenced input: PBMCs. This rearrangement joins TRBV6-5 to TRBJ2-5; possibly TRBD1 for D (5 bases). This receptor was identified in a woman aged 60-75 years in good health and CMV-seropositive. The CDR3 DNA reads as TGTGCCAGCAGTTACTCGAACGGGCAGGGGACCCAGTACTTC. Protein product: CASSYSNGQGTQYF.